The 16 T cell receptor beta chains reported below all come from one sample, sequenced in a study of T cell repertoires in cytomegalovirus infection. Each CDR3 protein gets one entry after TCRdb re-called the reads with MiXCR. Of about 900,000 distinct CDR3 sequences listed, less than 40% are singletons. The antigens for these receptors are not known. Specimen: cultured CD8+ T cells from PBMCs, collected from culture after CMV antigen stimulation. These receptors all come from a human donor in good health (CMV status not recorded). Some clones in this sample may be carry-over from other donors' samples.

The gene calls are TRBV4-2 and TRBJ1-2; maybe TRBD1 (5 bases). CDR3 length: 13 amino acids. Germline loops: CDR1 LGHNA, CDR2 YNFKEQ. The V end was cut by 8 bases, the J end by 3 bases, with 13 bases between. CDR3 coding DNA: TGTGCCAGCGGAGGGGAGACTGACTATGGCTACACCTTC. It yields the protein CASGGETDYGYTF.

V and J are TRBV14 and TRBJ2-7, with no clear D. V lost 2 bases and J lost 5, with 10 bases in between. The CDR3 is 13 amino acids. Germline loops: CDR1 SGHDN, CDR2 FVKESK. This CDR3 is CASSQFLPNEQYV. CDR3 bases: TGTGCCAGCAGCCAATTTCTCCCGAACGAGCAGTACGTC.

This clonotype was detected only a few times. The chain joins TRBV6-5 to TRBJ2-7, with 9 nucleotides matching TRBD1. Germline trimming cut 11 bases from V and 2 bases from J; bases unmatched to any gene: 4. Germline assignment: CDR1 MNHEY and CDR2 SVGAGI. The CDR3 totals 12 residues. CDR3 sequence: CAGGQGPYEQYF. The DNA for the CDR3 is TGTGCCGGCGGACAGGGGCCCTACGAGCAGTACTTC.

This chain joins TRBV9 and TRBJ1-5; 10 nucleotides align to TRBD1. The CDR3 is made up of 15 amino acids. Germline CDR1 is SGDLS and CDR2 is YYNGEE. The J segment lost 3 bases and the V segment lost 3 bases, leaving 3 bases of the junction unmatched. CDR3 DNA sequence: TGTGCCAGCAGCGCCGGGACAGGGGACAATCAGCCCCAGCATTTT. Its translation is CASSAGTGDNQPQHF.

The chain carries TRBV7-9 and TRBJ2-3; D is undetermined. V lost 2 bases and J lost 4, with 10 bases in between. CDR1 and CDR2 (germline): SEHNR, FQNEAQ (reference sequence). The CDR3 totals 14 residues. The CDR3: CASSLISFADTQYF. CDR3 DNA sequence: TGTGCCAGCAGCTTAATTAGCTTCGCAGATACGCAGTATTTT.

This clonotype has a handful of counts. The CDR3 loop is CASSDGTPYEQYV. In nucleotides, the CDR3 is TGTGCCAGCAGTGACGGGACTCCCTACGAGCAGTACGTC. V is TRBV6-2 or TRBV6-3 and J is TRBJ2-7, with D possibly TRBD2 on 6 matching bases. Per the germline V gene, CDR1 is MNHEY and CDR2 is SVGEGT. This CDR3 contains 13 residues. Trimming left V 5 bases short and J 2 bases short, with 10 bases between.

The chain couples TRBV10-2 to TRBJ2-7; 9 bases are shared with TRBD1. After removal of 8 bases from V and 4 bases from J, the junction contained 9 bases not matched to a gene. The germline V gene has CDR1 WSHSY and CDR2 SAAADI. CDR3 length: 14 residues. As DNA, the CDR3 is TGCGCCAGCGGCCCTCCGGGACAGGGTTACGAGCAGTACTTC. Protein product: CASGPPGQGYEQYF.

There are a few counts of this clonotype. The chain couples TRBV4-1 to TRBJ2-7, with D possibly TRBD2 on 6 matching bases. Looked up from germline, CDR1 is MGHRA and CDR2 is YSYEKL. Trimming pared 4 bases from V and 2 bases from J, leaving 18 bases between. The CDR3 sequence is 16 residues long. In DNA, the CDR3 is TGCGCCAGCAGCCGACCCCGGGACTCTGGGACCTACGAGCAGTACTTC. Protein: CASSRPRDSGTYEQYF.

This clonotype was recorded a few times. The rearrangement joins TRBV20-1 to TRBJ1-5; maybe TRBD1 (6 bases). This CDR3 region has 19 residues. Germline lookup yields CDR1 DFQATT and CDR2 SNEGSKA (reference sequence). Trimming shortened V by 3 bases and J by 0 bases, and 24 bases separated the two germline ends. This chain's CDR3 is CSASLLRGQGQDSNQPQHF. Here the CDR3 DNA reads TGCAGTGCTAGTCTGTTACGTGGGCAGGGACAAGATAGCAATCAGCCCCAGCATTTT.

This clonotype was observed a few times. V and J are TRBV19 and TRBJ2-3; no clear D. Per the germline V gene, CDR1 is LNHDA and CDR2 is SQIVND (reference sequence). The CDR3 extends over 10 amino acids. Deletions cut 7 bases from V and 6 bases from J, with 5 bases between. This CDR3 reads CASIVDTQYF. The CDR3 region has the DNA TGTGCCAGTATCGTCGATACGCAGTATTTT.

J is TRBJ2-7 and V is TRBV5-6; possible D gene TRBD1, 6 bases. Germline-derived CDR1 and CDR2 are SGHDT and YYEEEE. Trimming removed 4 bases from V and 0 bases from J, with 11 bases in between. The CDR3 has 14 residues. CDR3 sequence reads: CASSVDSLSYEQYF. DNA for the CDR3: TGTGCCAGCAGCGTGGACAGCCTCTCCTACGAGCAGTACTTC. Full variable domain (missing parts from reference TRBV5-6 and TRBJ2-7): DAGVTQSPTHLIKTRGQQVTLRCSPKSGHDTVSWYQQALGQGPQFIFQYYEEEERQRGNFPDRFSGHQFPNYSSELNVNALLLGDSALYLCASSVDSLSYEQYFGPGTRLTVT.

This clonotype was counted at least ten times. This chain connects TRBV7-6 to TRBJ2-1; D tentatively fits TRBD1 or TRBD2 (5 bases each). The germline V gene has CDR1 SGHVS and CDR2 FNYEAQ. V was trimmed by 5 bases and J by 1 base, leaving 12 bases between them. The CDR3 consists of 15 residues. CDR3 sequence reads: CASSPAGGSYNEQFF. DNA of the CDR3: TGTGCCAGCAGCCCAGCTGGGGGTTCCTACAATGAGCAGTTCTTC.

The sample holds a few counts of this clonotype. V is TRBV10-3 and J is TRBJ1-1, with D unclear. Germline CDR1 and CDR2: ENHRY and SYGVKD. This CDR3 has 15 amino acids. Deletions cut 0 bases from V and 0 bases from J, with 8 bases between. Here the CDR3 reads CAISESERMNTEAFF. The CDR3 DNA reads TGTGCCATCAGTGAGTCGGAGAGGATGAACACTGAAGCTTTCTTT.

This chain uses TRBV5-6 with TRBJ2-5; no reliable D call. Trimming took 2 bases from V and 5 from J, leaving 7 bases between them. CDR1 and CDR2 from the germline V gene are SGHDT and YYEEEE. CDR3 size: 12 residues. The CDR3 DNA reads TGTGCCAGCAGCTTTCGACTGGAGACCCAGTACTTC. Translation gives CASSFRLETQYF.

The chain joins TRBV19 to TRBJ2-3, with D maybe TRBD2 (5 bases). The CDR3 contains 12 residues. Trimming shortened V by 3 bases and J by 12 bases, and 13 bases separated the two germline ends. Germline values: CDR1 LNHDA, CDR2 SQIVND (reference sequence). Here the CDR3 DNA reads TGTGCCAGTAGTATCGGAGGAGCAGACCAGTATTTT. Translating gives CASSIGGADQYF.

The gene calls are TRBV20-1 and TRBJ1-5; maybe TRBD1 (5 bases). Germline-derived CDR1 and CDR2 are DFQATT and SNEGSKA (reference sequence). V was trimmed by 0 bases and J by 7 bases, leaving 19 bases between them. The length of the CDR3 is 16 residues. This CDR3 is CSARDESGRERQPQHF. In DNA form, the CDR3 reads TGCAGTGCTAGAGATGAGTCAGGCAGGGAAAGGCAGCCCCAGCATTTT.